The 14 T cell receptor beta chains reported below all come from one sample, sequenced in a study of CD8+CD57+ T cells in acquired aplastic anemia. The study profiled TCR beta VDJ and CDR3 using genomic DNA as template. TCRdb re-called the reads through MiXCR, storing one row per CDR3 protein. The data show some 290,000 distinct CDR3 sequences, with around three fifths seen just once and 6.5% to 10% held by the top ten. Sequenced input: sorted CD4+, CD8+, or CD8+CD57+ T cells (not recorded which) from PBMCs. The receptors originated from a human donor with severe aplastic anemia or a healthy control (not recorded which).

This clonotype was picked up many times. Mismatch with germline at one junction end may stem from a read error. The gene calls are TRBV7-7 and TRBJ2-1, with D tentatively TRBD2 (6 bases). The CDR3 totals 14 residues. CDR1 and CDR2 from the germline V gene are SSHAT and FNYEAQ (reference sequence). For the CDR3, the DNA is TGTGCTAGCAGCTTAGGAGGGGCCTCCGGTGAGCAGTTCTTC. It is translated as CASSLGGASGEQFF.

The V call is TRBV5-1, the J call TRBJ2-2; no definite D call. V lost 0 bases to trimming and J lost 4 bases, with 7 bases between them. The CDR3 extends over 14 amino acids. Germline CDR1 SGHRS, CDR2 YFSETQ. The CDR3 sequence is CASSLESGTGELFF. The CDR3, as DNA: TGCGCCAGCAGCTTGGAGTCGGGCACCGGGGAGCTGTTTTTT. The whole variable domain, filled in from reference TRBV5-1 and TRBJ2-2, reads KAGVTQTPRYLIKTRGQQVTLSCSPISGHRSVSWYQQTPGQGLQFLFEYFSETQRNKGNFPGRFSGRQFSNSRSEMNVSTLELGDSALYLCASSLESGTGELFFGEGSRLTVL.

V usage is TRBV20-1 and J usage is TRBJ2-7, with TRBD2 identical over 13 bases. Germline loops: CDR1 DFQATT, CDR2 SNEGSKA (reference sequence). The CDR3 spans 19 residues. J lost 2 bases, V lost 7 bases, and 20 bases had no gene match. CDR3 amino acids: CSGVGFGTSGDGIPYEQYF. The CDR3 nucleotides read TGCAGTGGCGTCGGGTTCGGGACTAGCGGGGATGGCATCCCCTACGAGCAGTACTTC.

Here the CDR3 reads CSAPGGGFTDTQYF. The CDR3 nucleotides read TGCAGTGCCCCGGGCGGGGGATTCACAGATACGCAGTATTTT. The rearrangement uses TRBV20-1 and TRBJ2-3, with 7 bases fitting TRBD2. The CDR3 spans 14 residues. CDR1 and CDR2 from the germline V gene are DFQATT and SNEGSKA (reference sequence). J lost 2 bases, V lost 6 bases, and 8 bases had no gene match.

This chain uses TRBV12-3 or TRBV12-4 with TRBJ1-2; 7 positions agree with TRBD1. The junction had 13 bases not matched to a gene; V was cut back by 2 bases and J by 7 bases. CDR3 size: 16 residues. CDR3 coding DNA: TGTGCCAGCAGTTTATCGAACAAAGGGACAGAGATTGGCTACACCTTC. It specifies CASSLSNKGTEIGYTF.

This clonotype was seen many times. The J gene is TRBJ2-2, the V gene TRBV3-2; the table's D call TRBD1 went unverified against the DNA. TRBV3-2 corresponds to a pseudogene. This CDR3 is 14 amino acids long. The CDR3 DNA follows: TGTGCCAGCGTGGGACACCTGAACACCGGGGAGCTGTTTTTT. Translation gives CASVGHLNTGELFF.

This clonotype has at least ten counts. The chain joins TRBV5-1 to TRBJ2-6; 7 bases map to TRBD1. The J segment lost 4 bases and the V segment lost 5 bases, leaving 6 bases of the junction unmatched. The CDR3 is made up of 15 amino acids. Germline CDR1 is SGHRS and CDR2 is YFSETQ. CDR3 in amino acids: CASSPGRGGANVLTF. Written as DNA, the CDR3 is TGCGCCAGCAGTCCGGGCAGGGGGGGGGCCAACGTCCTGACTTTC.

About this clonotype itself: Since the CDR3 does not end with the conserved phenylalanine or tryptophan, this likely comes from a read error. Because the CDR3's place on the DNA is in doubt, the DNA is left out and the CDR3 is given as listed by TCRdb. The rearrangement joins TRBV7-9 to TRBJ2-1; TRBD2 is taken as the D call from the table, unchecked against the DNA. The CDR3 region is 18 residues in length, termini included. Germline V gives CDR1 SEHNR, CDR2 FQNEAQ (reference sequence). The chain's CDR3 is CASSSRTSGGTMSTMSSC.

There are many counts of this clonotype. DNA for the CDR3: TGTGCCAGCAGCTTAGACAGGGTTAAGCCCCAGCATTTT. This codes for CASSLDRVKPQHF. The V gene is TRBV7-8, the J gene TRBJ1-5, with a possible D match to TRBD1 (6 bases). The germline CDR1 and CDR2 sequences are SGHVS and FQNEAQ. Trimming left V 1 base short and J 8 bases short, with 9 bases between. The length of the CDR3 is 13 residues.

This rearrangement joins TRBV20-1 to TRBJ2-5; 9 bases map to TRBD2. This CDR3 is built from 14 residues. The V gene end was trimmed by 3 bases and the J gene end by 4 bases; junction bases not matched to a gene: 6. Germline V gene sequence: CDR1 DFQATT, CDR2 SNEGSKA (reference sequence). The CDR3 DNA reads TGCAGTGCTAGGAGCGGGGGGCGGGGAGAGACCCAGTACTTC. Protein sequence: CSARSGGRGETQYF.

Notes on this clonotype: This may stem from a read error, because a much larger clone lies one nucleotide away. The chain is built from TRBV6-6 and TRBJ1-5; tentative D call: TRBD1 (5 bases). CDR3 length: 14 amino acids. The V end lost 6 bases, the J end lost 1 base, and 10 bases lay between the germline ends. CDR1 is MNHNY, CDR2 SVGAGI, per germline (reference sequence). The chain's CDR3 is CASRLGESNQPQHF. DNA of the CDR3: TGTGCCAGCAGGCTGGGGGAAAGCAATCAGCCCCAGCATTTT.

There are a few counts of this clonotype. The gene calls are TRBV2 and TRBJ1-5; D gene ambiguous. Germline V gene sequence: CDR1 SNHLY, CDR2 FYNNEI. Trimming took off 5 bases at V and 7 bases at J, with 9 bases between the two ends. CDR3 length equals 12 residues. DNA of the CDR3: TGTGCCAGCAGTATAGAGTCCCAGCCCCAGCATTTT. As protein: CASSIESQPQHF.

On this clonotype: A much larger clone differs from this one at a single base, so this may be a read error. The V gene is TRBV11-2, the J gene TRBJ2-3; the match to TRBD2 covers 12 bases. The CDR3 extends over 16 amino acids. Germline V gene lookup returns CDR1 SGHAT and CDR2 FQNNGV. V lost 7 bases, J lost 0 bases, and 5 bases stayed unmatched. The chain's CDR3 is CASKLAGGPSTDTQYF. DNA of the CDR3: TGTGCCAGCAAACTAGCGGGGGGCCCTAGCACAGATACGCAGTATTTT.

This clonotype was detected only a few times. A read error may be the cause here, since a much bigger clone is one base away. The CDR3 carries no conserved terminal phenylalanine or tryptophan, so it likely arises from a read error. The chain is built from TRBV9 and TRBJ2-2; 13 bases align to TRBD2. This CDR3 spans 18 amino acids. Germline CDR1 SGDLS, CDR2 YYNGEE. The junction had 8 bases not matched to a gene; V was cut back by 3 bases and J by 3 bases. The CDR3 sequence: CASSALPGLAGDTGELFS. Written as DNA, the CDR3 is TGTGCCAGCAGCGCCTTACCTGGACTAGCGGGAGACACCGGGGAGCTGTTTTCT.